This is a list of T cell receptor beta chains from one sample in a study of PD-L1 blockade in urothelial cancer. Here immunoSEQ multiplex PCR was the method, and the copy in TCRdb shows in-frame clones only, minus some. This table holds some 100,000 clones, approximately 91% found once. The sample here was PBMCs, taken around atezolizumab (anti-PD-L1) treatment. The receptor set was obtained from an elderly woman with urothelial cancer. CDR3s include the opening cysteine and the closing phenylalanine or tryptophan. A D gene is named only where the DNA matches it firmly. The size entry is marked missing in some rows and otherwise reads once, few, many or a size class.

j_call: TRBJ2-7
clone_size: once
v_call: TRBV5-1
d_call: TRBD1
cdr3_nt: TGCGCCAGCAGCCTTGACGGACAGGGACCTCTCGAGCAGTACTTC
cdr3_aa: CASSLDGQGPLEQYF

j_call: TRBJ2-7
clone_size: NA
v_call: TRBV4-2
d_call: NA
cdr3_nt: TGTGCCAGCAGCCAAGATCGGGACAAAATCTACGAGCAGTACTTC
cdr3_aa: CASSQDRDKIYEQYF

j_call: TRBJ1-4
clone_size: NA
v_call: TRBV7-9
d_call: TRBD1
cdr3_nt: TGTGCCAGCAGCTTCTCGGGACAGGGAGCTGAAAAACTGTTTTTT
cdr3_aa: CASSFSGQGAEKLFF

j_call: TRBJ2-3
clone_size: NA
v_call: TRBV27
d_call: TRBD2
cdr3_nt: TGTGCCAGCAGTTGGAGACTAGCGGGAGGATTAGATACGCAGTATTTT
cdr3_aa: CASSWRLAGGLDTQYF

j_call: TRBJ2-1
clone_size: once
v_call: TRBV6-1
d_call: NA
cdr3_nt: TGTGCCAGCAGTGAAGCGCTCCCAGGTGAGCAGTTCTTC
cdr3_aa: CASSEALPGEQFF

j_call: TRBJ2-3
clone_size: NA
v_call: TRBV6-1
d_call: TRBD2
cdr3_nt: TGTGCCAGCAGTGTGCTTGTGAGCGGGACTGCAGATACGCAGTATTTT
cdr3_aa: CASSVLVSGTADTQYF

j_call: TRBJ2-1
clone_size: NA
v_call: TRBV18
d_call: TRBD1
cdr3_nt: TGTGCCAGCTCACCATTGGTCCGGGACAGGGGGCAATGGTTTGAGAGCGGGAGGCTTATTGAGCAGTTCTTC
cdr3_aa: CASSPLVRDRGQWFESGRLIEQFF

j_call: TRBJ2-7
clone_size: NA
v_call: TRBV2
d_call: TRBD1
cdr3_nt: TGTGCCAGCAGTGACAGGGGGCTTGGGGAGCAGTACTTC
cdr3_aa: CASSDRGLGEQYF

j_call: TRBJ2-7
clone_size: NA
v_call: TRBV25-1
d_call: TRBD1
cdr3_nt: TGTGCCAGCAGTGACTTTCAGGGGGAATCCTACGAGCAGTACTTC
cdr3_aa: CASSDFQGESYEQYF

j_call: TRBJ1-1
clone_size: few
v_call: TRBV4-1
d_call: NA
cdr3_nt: TGCGCCAGCAGCCGTAGGACAGCTCAGAACACTGAAGCTTTCTTT
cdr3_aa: CASSRRTAQNTEAFF

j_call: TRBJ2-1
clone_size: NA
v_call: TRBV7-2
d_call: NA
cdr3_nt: TGTGCCAGCAGCACAAGAGGGAGACACAATGAGCAGTTCTTC
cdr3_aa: CASSTRGRHNEQFF

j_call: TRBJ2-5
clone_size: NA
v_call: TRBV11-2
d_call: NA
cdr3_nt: TGTGCCAGCAGAGGGAACAGGAAAGAGACCCAGTACTTC
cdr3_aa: CASRGNRKETQYF

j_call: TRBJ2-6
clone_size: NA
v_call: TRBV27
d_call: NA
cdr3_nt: TGTGCCAGCAGTTTCCGCGGGCGGACTGACTCTGGGGCCAACGTCCTGACTTTC
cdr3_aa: CASSFRGRTDSGANVLTF

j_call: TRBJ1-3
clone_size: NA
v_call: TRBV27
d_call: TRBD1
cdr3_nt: TGTGCCAGCAGCCGGACAGGGCCTGGAAACACCATATATTTT
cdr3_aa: CASSRTGPGNTIYF

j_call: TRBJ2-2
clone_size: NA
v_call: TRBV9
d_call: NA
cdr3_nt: TGTGCCAGCAGGAGAGGACACGGAGAATCGAACACCGGGGAGCTGTTTTTT
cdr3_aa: CASRRGHGESNTGELFF

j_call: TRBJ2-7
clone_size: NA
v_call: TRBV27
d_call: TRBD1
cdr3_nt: TGTGCCAGTCCTACAGGGGGCCCCTACGAGCAGTACTTC
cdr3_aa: CASPTGGPYEQYF

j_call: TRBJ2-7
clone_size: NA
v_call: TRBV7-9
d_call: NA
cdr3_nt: TGTGCCAGTAGGGGGGGACTCAGTACCTACGAGCAGTACTTC
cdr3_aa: CASRGGLSTYEQYF

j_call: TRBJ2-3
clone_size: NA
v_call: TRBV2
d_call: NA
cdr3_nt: TGTGCCAGCAGTGCAGGGAATACGCAGTATTTT
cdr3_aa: CASSAGNTQYF

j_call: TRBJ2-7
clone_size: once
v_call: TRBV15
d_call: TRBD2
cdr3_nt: TGTGCCACCAGCAGAGACCTCGGGGAGGGGAGCTACGAGCAGTACTTC
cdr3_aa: CATSRDLGEGSYEQYF

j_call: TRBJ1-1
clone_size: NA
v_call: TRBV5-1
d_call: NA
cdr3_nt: TGCGCCAGCAGCCGTGCGGGCCCCGCTGGCGCTGAAGCTTTCTTT
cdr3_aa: CASSRAGPAGAEAFF

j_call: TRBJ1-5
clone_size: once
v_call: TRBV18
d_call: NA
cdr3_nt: TGTGCCAGCTCACTCAATAGCGATCAGCCCCAGCATTTT
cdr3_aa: CASSLNSDQPQHF

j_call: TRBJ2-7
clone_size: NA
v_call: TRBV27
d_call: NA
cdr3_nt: TGTGCCAGCAGTTTAAGGGGAGCGGGCAGGTTCGGCTCCTACGAGCAGTACTTC
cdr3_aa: CASSLRGAGRFGSYEQYF

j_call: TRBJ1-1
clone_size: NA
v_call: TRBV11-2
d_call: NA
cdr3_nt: TGTGCCAGCAGCTCAACCACAGGGAACACTGAAGCTTTCTTT
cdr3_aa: CASSSTTGNTEAFF

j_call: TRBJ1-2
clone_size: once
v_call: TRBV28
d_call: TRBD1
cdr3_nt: TGTGCCAGCAGAACAGGGGTAGTGAACTATGGCTACACCTTC
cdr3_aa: CASRTGVVNYGYTF

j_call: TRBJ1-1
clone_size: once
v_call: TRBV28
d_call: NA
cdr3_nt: TGTGCCAGCACCAGGGTGTCCGAAGCTTTCTTT
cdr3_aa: CASTRVSEAFF

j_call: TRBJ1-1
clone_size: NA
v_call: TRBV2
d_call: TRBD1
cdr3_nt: TGTGCCATCAGACAGGGGATCGGCACTGAAGCTTTCTTT
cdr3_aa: CAIRQGIGTEAFF

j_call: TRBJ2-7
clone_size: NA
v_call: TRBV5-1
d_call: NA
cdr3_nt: TGCGCCAGCAGCTTTGGGCAGGGTGTCTACGAGCAGTACTTC
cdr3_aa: CASSFGQGVYEQYF

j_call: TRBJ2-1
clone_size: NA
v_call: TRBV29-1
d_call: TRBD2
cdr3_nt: TGCAGCACTCGAGCGGGAGCCTCCTACAATGAGCAGTTCTTC
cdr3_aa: CSTRAGASYNEQFF

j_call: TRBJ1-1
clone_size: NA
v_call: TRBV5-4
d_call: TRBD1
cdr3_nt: TGTGCCAGCAGCTCCCCGGGACAGGGTAACACTGAAGCTTTCTTT
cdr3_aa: CASSSPGQGNTEAFF